The 27 T cell receptor beta chains below were found in one sample sequenced in a study of cytomegalovirus exposure and HLA in healthy donors. PCR was performed using 60 Vbeta and 13 Jbeta primers. Assay: immunoSEQ multiplex PCR; the TCRdb copy retains only in-frame clones and omits some. The table shows fewer than 150,000 clones, with 60% to 85% occurring only once. The source material was PBMCs. Source of these receptors: a man in his forties in good health and CMV-seropositive.

This clone appeared a few times. The J gene is TRBJ2-4, the V gene TRBV2; D is possibly TRBD1 (5 bases). Trimming took off 4 bases at V and 3 bases at J, with 10 bases between the two ends. The CDR3 is 14 residues long. The V gene's germline CDR1 is SNHLY and CDR2 FYNNEI. CDR3 residues: CASSGQGGKNIQYF. The CDR3 region has the DNA TGTGCCAGCAGTGGCCAGGGTGGCAAAAACATTCAGTACTTC.

V is TRBV7-9 and J is TRBJ1-1, with D possibly TRBD1 on 5 matching bases. The germline V gene encodes CDR1 SEHNR and CDR2 FQNEAQ (reference sequence). V lost 2 bases and J lost 0, with 10 bases in between. There are 15 residues in the CDR3. For the CDR3, the DNA is TGTGCCAGCAGCTTAAGCGGGGCATTGAACACTGAAGCTTTCTTT. Its protein is CASSLSGALNTEAFF.

The chain links TRBV14 to TRBJ2-2, with TRBD2 matching 10 bases. The V gene end was trimmed by 1 base and the J gene end by 3 bases; junction bases not matched to a gene: 5. The germline V gene encodes CDR1 SGHDN and CDR2 FVKESK. This CDR3 comprises 17 residues. The CDR3 protein is CASSQVWLAGDTGELFF. The CDR3 DNA sequence: TGTGCCAGCAGCCAAGTGTGGCTAGCGGGAGACACCGGGGAGCTGTTTTTT. The whole variable domain, remainder taken from reference TRBV14 and TRBJ2-2, is EAGVTQFPSHSVIEKGQTVTLRCDPISGHDNLYWYRRVMGKEIKFLLHFVKESKQDESGMPNNRFLAERTGGTYSTLKVQPAELEDSGVYFCASSQVWLAGDTGELFFGEGSRLTVL.

This clone was recorded many times. The chain combines TRBV18 with TRBJ1-1, with 9 bases aligning to TRBD1. CDR1 is KGHSH, CDR2 LQKENI, per germline. There are 15 residues in the CDR3. Unmatched junction bases numbered 7, after V lost 3 bases and J lost 5 bases. In nucleotides, the CDR3 is TGTGCCAGCTCACCCTACCGGGACAGGGCTACTGAAGCTTTCTTT. This gives the protein CASSPYRDRATEAFF.

The V and J genes are TRBV28 and TRBJ1-1, with D perhaps matching TRBD1 (6 bases). The length of the CDR3 is 14 residues. The V gene lost 5 bases and the J gene lost 6 bases, with 16 bases spanning the gap. The germline CDR1 and CDR2 sequences are MDHEN and SYDVKM. In DNA form, the CDR3 reads TGTGCCAGCAGTAGACAGGTAGTCCTTTCTGAAGCTTTCTTT. Its translation: CASSRQVVLSEAFF.

As regards this clone: One end of the junction varies from germline; a read error may be responsible. This chain joins TRBV28 and TRBJ2-7; D gene ambiguous. Germline lookup yields CDR1 MDHEN and CDR2 SYDVKM. The CDR3 is 13 amino acids. DNA for the CDR3: TGTGCCAGCAGTCCTTTAAGCTCCTACGGGCAGTACTTC. Protein sequence: CASSPLSSYGQYF.

This chain joins TRBV9 and TRBJ2-3; 8 bases are shared with TRBD2. This CDR3 comprises 16 residues. V lost 1 base to trimming and J lost 4 bases; unmatched junction nucleotides: 8. Germline V CDR1 and CDR2: SGDLS, YYNGEE. The CDR3 protein is CASSVPTGGPSDTQYF. DNA of the CDR3: TGTGCCAGCAGCGTACCGACGGGAGGGCCTTCAGATACGCAGTATTTT.

V is TRBV2 and J is TRBJ1-6; TRBD1 is a possible D gene (5 bases). CDR1 is SNHLY, CDR2 FYNNEI, per germline. This CDR3 has 13 amino acids. Trimming removed 8 bases from V and 7 bases from J, with 12 bases in between. Here the CDR3 reads CASVGARNSPLHF. As DNA, the CDR3 is TGTGCCAGCGTTGGGGCCAGGAATTCACCCCTCCACTTT.

This clone was counted only a few times. The chain combines TRBV30 with TRBJ2-7; a weak D match, TRBD1 (6 bases). The V and J ends lost 5 bases and 1 base respectively, with 21 bases between them. The CDR3 extends over 16 amino acids. Germline V gene lookup returns CDR1 GTSNPN and CDR2 SVGIG (reference sequence). The CDR3 DNA reads as TGTGCCTGGGCTGGTCCAGGGACACCTCTATCCTACGAGCAGTACTTC. This codes for CAWAGPGTPLSYEQYF.

The chain recombines TRBV10-3 with TRBJ2-2; tentative D call: TRBD2 (7 bases). Germline CDR1 and CDR2: ENHRY and SYGVKD. V was shortened by 4 bases and J by 4 bases, with 13 bases between the two germline ends. This CDR3 region has 15 residues. The CDR3 sequence is CAISAGGVGTGELFF. The CDR3 nucleotides read TGTGCCATCAGTGCGGGGGGCGTGGGCACCGGGGAGCTGTTTTTT.

The gene calls are TRBV5-4 and TRBJ1-2; 8 positions match TRBD1. In germline, CDR1 is SGHNT, CDR2 YYREEE (reference sequence). V lost 4 bases and J lost 8; bases outside the gene matches: 7. This CDR3 has 13 amino acids. CDR3 DNA: TGTGCCAGCAGCATGGGACAGGAAAGGGGCTACACCTTC. Residues: CASSMGQERGYTF.

The genes are TRBV7-2 and TRBJ2-2; 9 nucleotides line up with TRBD1. The CDR3 runs to 15 residues. Trimming at V came to 5 bases and at J to 4 bases, leaving 5 bases not matched to a gene. Germline lookup yields CDR1 SGHTA and CDR2 FQGNSA. The CDR3 here is CASSPGTGSTGELFF. Here the CDR3 DNA reads TGTGCCAGCAGCCCTGGGACAGGGAGCACCGGGGAGCTGTTTTTT. The whole variable domain, remainder taken from reference TRBV7-2 and TRBJ2-2, is GAGVSQSPSNKVTEKGKDVELRCDPISGHTALYWYRQSLGQGLEFLIYFQGNSAPDKSGLPSDRFSAERTGGSVSTLTIQRTQQEDSAVYLCASSPGTGSTGELFFGEGSRLTVL.

The chain couples TRBV7-2 to TRBJ1-2; D is possibly TRBD1 (6 bases). The CDR3 sequence is 14 residues long. The germline CDR1 and CDR2 sequences are SGHTA and FQGNSA. With 2 bases removed from V and 4 bases from J, the gap between germline ends came to 11 bases. The CDR3 DNA follows: TGTGCCAGCAGCTTACCCGGACAGAGCTATGGCTACACCTTC. It codes for CASSLPGQSYGYTF.

CDR3 nucleotides: TGTGCCAGCAGCTTCAAGACAATAGCGGTGCAACAAGAGACCCAGTACTTC. It encodes CASSFKTIAVQQETQYF. V and J are TRBV5-4 and TRBJ2-5; tentatively, D is TRBD2 (6 bases). Trimming shortened V by 2 bases and J by 2 bases, and 19 bases separated the two germline ends. The CDR3 is 17 residues long. Germline V gene lookup returns CDR1 SGHNT and CDR2 YYREEE (reference sequence). Using reference TRBV5-4 and TRBJ2-5 for the parts outside the CDR3, the full variable domain is ETGVTQSPTHLIKTRGQQVTLRCSSQSGHNTVSWYQQALGQGPQFIFQYYREEENGRGNFPPRFSGLQFPNYSSELNVNALELDDSALYLCASSFKTIAVQQETQYFGPGTRLLVL.

The J gene is TRBJ2-5, the V gene TRBV7-2; D is unresolved. The CDR3 spans 13 residues. In germline, CDR1 is SGHTA, CDR2 FQGNSA. Trimming took off 4 bases at V and 2 bases at J, with 8 bases between the two ends. CDR3 loop: CASSSPQQETQYF. The CDR3 DNA reads TGTGCCAGCAGCTCCCCCCAACAAGAGACCCAGTACTTC.

The chain carries TRBV7-2 and TRBJ1-5; D gene unclear. The germline V and J ends were trimmed by 2 bases and 5 bases, with 7 bases remaining between them. Looked up from germline, CDR1 is SGHTA and CDR2 is FQGNSA. The CDR3 totals 13 residues. The CDR3 loop reads CASSLWAYQPQHF. CDR3 coding DNA: TGTGCCAGCAGCTTATGGGCTTATCAGCCCCAGCATTTT.

A single count supports this clone. J is TRBJ1-5 and V is TRBV7-8; D remains unclear. Germline lookup yields CDR1 SGHVS and CDR2 FQNEAQ. The CDR3 has 14 amino acids. The V and J ends lost 5 bases and 4 bases respectively, with 12 bases between them. CDR3 residues: CASSPGGGNQPQHF. The CDR3 DNA reads TGTGCCAGCAGCCCCGGCGGAGGAAATCAGCCCCAGCATTTT.

V and J are TRBV4-3 and TRBJ1-2; TRBD1 aligns across 9 bases. Germline assignment: CDR1 LGHNA and CDR2 YSLEER. CDR3 length: 16 amino acids. Germline trimming cut 2 bases from V and 6 bases from J; bases unmatched to any gene: 10. DNA of the CDR3: TGCGCCAGCAGCCAACAATGGACAGGGGAAGGTGATGGCTACACCTTC. Residues: CASSQQWTGEGDGYTF.

The rearrangement links TRBV7-8 to TRBJ2-3; D unclear. The CDR3 totals 14 residues. Germline V CDR1 and CDR2: SGHVS, FQNEAQ. Trimming stripped 4 bases from V and 4 bases from J, with 12 bases between. The CDR3 nucleotides are TGTGCCAGCAGCTCCAGCCGGGTTGCAGATACGCAGTATTTT. This sequence encodes CASSSSRVADTQYF.

This chain uses TRBV27 with TRBJ1-1; TRBD1 agrees at 8 bases. The germline V gene has CDR1 MNHEY and CDR2 SMNVEV (reference sequence). The CDR3 covers 15 residues. The V gene end was trimmed by 5 bases and the J gene end by 2 bases; junction bases not matched to a gene: 7. This CDR3 is CASSRQGARNTEAFF. CDR3 coding DNA: TGTGCCAGCAGTCGTCAGGGGGCCCGAAACACTGAAGCTTTCTTT.

The chain uses TRBV10-3 and TRBJ2-3; TRBD1 matches at 10 bases. Losses at the gene ends were 9 bases for V and 5 bases for J; bases not matched to a gene: 5. In germline, CDR1 is ENHRY, CDR2 SYGVKD. The CDR3 has 13 residues. CDR3 in amino acids: CAIGTGDGDTQYF. For the CDR3, the DNA is TGTGCCATTGGGACAGGGGATGGAGATACGCAGTATTTT.

The V call is TRBV6-5, the J call TRBJ1-1, with unresolved D. The V end lost 0 bases, the J end lost 4 bases, and 9 bases lay between the germline ends. Germline CDR1 MNHEY, CDR2 SVGAGI. CDR3 size: 14 residues. The CDR3 DNA reads as TGTGCCAGCAGTTACTCGGGCAAAGCCACTGAAGCTTTCTTT. Translated: CASSYSGKATEAFF.

The V gene is TRBV27, the J gene TRBJ2-1, with TRBD2 matching 7 bases. Germline V gene sequence: CDR1 MNHEY, CDR2 SMNVEV (reference sequence). The CDR3 covers 14 residues. V gave up 8 bases and J gave up 0 bases; unmatched junction bases: 4. The CDR3 DNA follows: TGTGCCAGCCGAATAGCGGGCTCCTACAATGAGCAGTTCTTC. It is translated as CASRIAGSYNEQFF.

The rearrangement uses TRBV11-2 and TRBJ1-4, with a weak D call TRBD1 (5 bases). Germline loops: CDR1 SGHAT, CDR2 FQNNGV. V lost 4 bases, J lost 5 bases, and 11 bases lay in between. This CDR3 contains 14 residues. CDR3 in DNA: TGTGCCAGCAGCTCCGGAGGGGAAAATGAAAAACTGTTTTTT. This translates into CASSSGGENEKLFF.

The rearrangement uses TRBV6-5 and TRBJ2-2, with D tentatively TRBD2 (5 bases). The length of the CDR3 is 13 residues. V was shortened by 2 bases and J by 4 bases, with 5 bases between the two germline ends. Germline values: CDR1 MNHEY, CDR2 SVGAGI. The CDR3 sequence is CASSYGSTGELFF. The DNA of the CDR3 is TGTGCCAGCAGTTACGGGAGCACCGGGGAGCTGTTTTTT.

J is TRBJ1-2 and V is TRBV27, with a possible D match to TRBD1 (5 bases). The CDR3 length is 13 residues. Trimming took 6 bases from V and 3 from J, leaving 11 bases between them. CDR1 is MNHEY, CDR2 SMNVEV, per germline (reference sequence). The CDR3 DNA reads TGTGCCAGCAGCGACACAGGACACTATGGCTACACCTTC. It specifies CASSDTGHYGYTF.

This clone has only one observation. The chain carries TRBV5-1 and TRBJ2-3; D may be TRBD2 (6 bases). The ends were cut back, 3 bases at V and 2 bases at J, with 13 bases in the middle. Germline V gives CDR1 SGHRS, CDR2 YFSETQ. CDR3 length equals 15 residues. CDR3 region: CASSSSTSITDTQYF. The CDR3 nucleotides read TGCGCCAGCAGCTCCTCAACTAGCATCACAGATACGCAGTATTTT.